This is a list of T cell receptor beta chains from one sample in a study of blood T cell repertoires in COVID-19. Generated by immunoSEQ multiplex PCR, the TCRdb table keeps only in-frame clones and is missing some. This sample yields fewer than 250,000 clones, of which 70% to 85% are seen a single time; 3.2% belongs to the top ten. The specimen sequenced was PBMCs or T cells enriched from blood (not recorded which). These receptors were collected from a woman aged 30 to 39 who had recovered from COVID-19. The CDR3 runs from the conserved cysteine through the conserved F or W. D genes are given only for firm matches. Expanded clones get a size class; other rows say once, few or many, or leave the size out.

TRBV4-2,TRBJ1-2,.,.,CASSLGGAGTMDGYTF,TGTGCCAGCAGCCTGGGTGGCGCAGGAACGATGGATGGCTACACCTTC
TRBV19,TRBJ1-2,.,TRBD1,CAIKTGGTGYTF,TGTGCCATCAAAACAGGGGGCACTGGCTACACCTTC
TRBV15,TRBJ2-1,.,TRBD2,CATSRLRTSEVEQFF,TGTGCCACCAGCAGACTCCGGACTAGCGAGGTTGAGCAGTTCTTC
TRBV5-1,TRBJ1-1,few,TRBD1,CASSNLGGQFGNTEAFF,TGCGCCAGCAGCAACCTTGGGGGACAGTTCGGGAACACTGAAGCTTTCTTT
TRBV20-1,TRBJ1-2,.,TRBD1,CSASRTGGYDYGYTF,TGCAGTGCTAGTCGGACAGGGGGATATGACTATGGCTACACCTTC
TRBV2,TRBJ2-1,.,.,CASKWLAQPYNEQFF,TGTGCCAGCAAATGGCTAGCGCAACCTTACAATGAGCAGTTCTTC
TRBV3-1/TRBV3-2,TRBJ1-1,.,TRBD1,CASSQDVRWGQVNTEAFF,TGTGCCAGCAGCCAAGATGTGCGCTGGGGACAGGTGAACACTGAAGCTTTCTTT
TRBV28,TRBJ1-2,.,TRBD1,CASSPYRGVIYGYTF,TGTGCCAGCAGCCCGTACAGGGGAGTGATCTATGGCTACACCTTC
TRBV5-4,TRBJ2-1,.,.,CASSLGSLRDNEQFF,TGTGCCAGCAGCTTGGGGTCTTTACGGGACAATGAGCAGTTCTTC
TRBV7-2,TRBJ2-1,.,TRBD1,CASSTNPGQGPYNEQFF,TGTGCCAGCAGCACCAATCCGGGACAGGGACCTTACAATGAGCAGTTCTTC
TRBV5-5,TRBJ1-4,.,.,CASSLVVVTGEKLFF,TGTGCCAGCAGCTTGGTAGTTGTGACGGGAGAAAAACTGTTTTTT
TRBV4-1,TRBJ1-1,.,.,CASSRSGAANTEAFF,TGCGCCAGCAGCCGGTCAGGGGCAGCGAACACTGAAGCTTTCTTT
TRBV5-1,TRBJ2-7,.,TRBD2,CASSLLSSGSYEQYF,TGCGCCAGCAGCTTGCTGTCTAGCGGATCCTACGAGCAGTACTTC